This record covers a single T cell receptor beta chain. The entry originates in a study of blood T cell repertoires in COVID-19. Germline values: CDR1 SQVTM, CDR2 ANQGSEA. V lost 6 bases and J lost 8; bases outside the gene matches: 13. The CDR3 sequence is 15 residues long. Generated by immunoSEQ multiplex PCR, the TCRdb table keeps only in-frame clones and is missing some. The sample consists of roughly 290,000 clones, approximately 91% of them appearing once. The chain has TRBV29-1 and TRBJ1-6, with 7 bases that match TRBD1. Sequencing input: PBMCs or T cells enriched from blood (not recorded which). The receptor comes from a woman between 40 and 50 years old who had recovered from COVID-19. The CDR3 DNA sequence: TGCAGCGTGAAGGACCGGGACAGACAACATTCACCCCTCCACTTT. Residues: CSVKDRDRQHSPLHF.